The next 27 T cell receptor beta chains were all read from a single sample in a study of blood T cell repertoires in COVID-19. Generated by immunoSEQ multiplex PCR, the TCRdb table keeps only in-frame clones and is missing some. Of approximately 90,000 clones in the sample, 90% were seen once. The sample was peripheral blood. These receptors were collected from a man between 60 and 75 years old with acute or convalescent COVID-19.

The V call is TRBV12-3 or TRBV12-4, the J call TRBJ1-4; D is undetermined. V gave up 3 bases and J gave up 7 bases, with 9 bases separating them. CDR3 length: 13 amino acids. CDR3 sequence: CASSLDLAEKLFF. The CDR3 nucleotides are TGTGCCAGCAGTTTGGATTTAGCTGAAAAACTGTTTTTT.

The chain employs TRBV19 and TRBJ1-2, with D unclear. The CDR3 length is 14 residues. CDR1 is LNHDA, CDR2 SQIVND, per germline (reference sequence). Trimming removed 6 bases from V and 6 bases from J, with 17 bases in between. The CDR3 coding sequence is TGTGCCAGTAGCAGGAGGTCAAGTGAGGATGGCTACACCTTC. Residues: CASSRRSSEDGYTF.

This chain joins TRBV6-5 and TRBJ2-7; 7 bases align to TRBD2. CDR3 size: 13 residues. CDR1 and CDR2 (germline): MNHEY, SVGAGI. Germline trimming cut 8 bases from V and 7 bases from J; bases unmatched to any gene: 11. The CDR3 coding sequence is TGTGCCAGCCGGTTCAGTGGGGGGGGAGAGCAGTACGTC. Translated, it gives CASRFSGGGEQYV.

V and J are TRBV7-9 and TRBJ1-5; 8 bases agree with TRBD1. The length of the CDR3 is 15 residues. V was pared by 2 bases and J by 4 bases, with 4 bases of the junction left unmatched. CDR1 is SEHNR and CDR2 is FQNEAQ in the germline V gene (reference sequence). CDR3 nucleotide sequence: TGTGCCAGCAGCTTAACAGGGGGGTTGAATCAGCCCCAGCATTTT. Translation gives CASSLTGGLNQPQHF.

This chain uses TRBV19 with TRBJ2-2; TRBD2 matches 7 bases. The CDR3 has 18 amino acids. J lost 0 bases, V lost 5 bases, and 12 bases had no gene match. Germline V gives CDR1 LNHDA, CDR2 SQIVND (reference sequence). The CDR3 DNA follows: TGTGCCAGTAGTCGTTCCTCGGTGGGGGGGTCGAACACCGGGGAGCTGTTTTTT. Translation gives CASSRSSVGGSNTGELFF. Full variable domain (missing parts from reference TRBV19 and TRBJ2-2): DGGITQSPKYLFRKEGQNVTLSCEQNLNHDAMYWYRQDPGQGLRLIYYSQIVNDFQKGDIAEGYSVSREKKESFPLTVTSAQKNPTAFYLCASSRSSVGGSNTGELFFGEGSRLTVL.

J is TRBJ1-2 and V is TRBV7-2, with D maybe TRBD1 (5 bases). V was shortened by 0 bases and J by 4 bases, with 9 bases between the two germline ends. The CDR3 sequence is 14 residues long. CDR1 is SGHTA and CDR2 is FQGNSA in the germline V gene. The CDR3 DNA reads as TGTGCCAGCAGCTTAGCTCAGGGAAGCTATGGCTACACCTTC. Translation gives CASSLAQGSYGYTF.

The V gene is TRBV11-2, the J gene TRBJ1-2, with D unresolved. Looked up from germline, CDR1 is SGHAT and CDR2 is FQNNGV. The CDR3 spans 14 residues. V was cut by 1 base and J by 1 base, with 7 bases left in between. The CDR3 region is CASSLGGFNYGYTF. The DNA for the CDR3 is TGTGCCAGCAGCTTAGGCGGTTTTAACTATGGCTACACCTTC. Full variable domain (remainder filled in from reference TRBV11-2 and TRBJ1-2): EAGVAQSPRYKIIEKRQSVAFWCNPISGHATLYWYQQILGQGPKLLIQFQNNGVVDDSQLPKDRFSAERLKGVDSTLKIQPAKLEDSAVYLCASSLGGFNYGYTFGSGTRLTVV.

This sequence joins TRBV14 and TRBJ1-3; 9 nucleotides align to TRBD1. V shed 2 bases, J shed 2 bases, and the junction held 7 bases outside the gene matches. The CDR3 loop spans 17 amino acids. In germline, CDR1 is SGHDN, CDR2 FVKESK. The CDR3 spells CASSQRRGQGTGNTIYF. In nucleotides, the CDR3 is TGTGCCAGCAGCCAACGACGGGGACAGGGTACTGGAAACACCATATATTTT.

The rearrangement uses TRBV18 and TRBJ1-1; TRBD1 is a possible D gene (6 bases). The V gene lost 8 bases and the J gene lost 3 bases, with 13 bases spanning the gap. Germline lookup yields CDR1 KGHSH and CDR2 LQKENI. The CDR3 length is 13 residues. The CDR3 nucleotides are TGTGCCAGCCTCCAGGGGATAGACACTGAAGCTTTCTTT. Protein sequence: CASLQGIDTEAFF.

This chain links TRBV19 with TRBJ2-2; 8 bases agree with TRBD1. Germline V gives CDR1 LNHDA, CDR2 SQIVND (reference sequence). Trimming took 9 bases from V and 6 from J; bases not matched to a gene: 9. CDR3 size: 14 residues. CDR3 region: CASVEQGVAGELFF. CDR3 in DNA: TGTGCCAGCGTCGAACAGGGGGTAGCCGGGGAGCTGTTTTTT.

This clone was observed a single time. The J gene is TRBJ1-1, the V gene TRBV2; tentative D call: TRBD1 (6 bases). CDR3 length: 13 residues. Germline V gene data show CDR1 as SNHLY and CDR2 as FYNNEI. The V gene lost 6 bases and the J gene lost 8 bases, with 16 bases spanning the gap. The CDR3 region is CASSQDSRLEAFF. The CDR3 DNA reads TGTGCCAGCAGCCAGGACAGCCGATTAGAAGCTTTCTTT.

The genes are TRBV4-1 and TRBJ2-6; D is ambiguous. From germline, CDR1 is MGHRA and CDR2 YSYEKL. The CDR3 length is 16 residues. Trimming took 0 bases from V and 0 from J, leaving 6 bases between them. CDR3 region: CASSQDRSSGANVLTF. The CDR3 region has the DNA TGCGCCAGCAGCCAAGATAGGAGCTCTGGGGCCAACGTCCTGACTTTC.

This chain uses TRBV30 with TRBJ1-4; weak D call: TRBD1 (6 bases). Germline assignment: CDR1 GTSNPN and CDR2 SVGIG (reference sequence). Trimming shortened V by 2 bases and J by 8 bases, and 12 bases separated the two germline ends. CDR3 size: 13 residues. The CDR3 region has the DNA TGTGCCTGGAGTCTAAAGGGGGTCGAAAAACTGTTTTTT. Residues: CAWSLKGVEKLFF.

This chain connects TRBV6-4 to TRBJ1-1; D is uncertain. V lost 2 bases, J lost 4 bases, and 8 bases lay in between. Germline CDR1 reads MRHNA; CDR2 reads SNTAGT. This CDR3 comprises 13 residues. The CDR3 DNA reads as TGTGCCAGCAGTGACGGCATATTCACTGAAGCTTTCTTT. Amino acids: CASSDGIFTEAFF.

V gene TRBV5-4 combines with J gene TRBJ2-3, with D possibly matching TRBD1 (6 bases). Germline V gene data show CDR1 as SGHNT and CDR2 as YYREEE (reference sequence). The V end lost 2 bases, the J end lost 2 bases, and 9 bases lay between the germline ends. The CDR3 runs 14 residues. The CDR3 loop reads CASSFRDTTDTQYF. In DNA, the CDR3 is TGTGCCAGCAGCTTTAGGGACACCACAGATACGCAGTATTTT.

This chain uses TRBV7-2 with TRBJ2-1; no definite D call. Germline V CDR1 and CDR2: SGHTA, FQGNSA. V dropped 0 bases and J dropped 4 bases, with 10 bases sitting between them. The CDR3 sequence is 15 residues long. CDR3 protein: CASSLARVEYNEQFF. The CDR3 region has the DNA TGTGCCAGCAGCTTAGCCCGGGTGGAATACAATGAGCAGTTCTTC. Full variable domain (rest looked up from reference TRBV7-2 and TRBJ2-1): GAGVSQSPSNKVTEKGKDVELRCDPISGHTALYWYRQSLGQGLEFLIYFQGNSAPDKSGLPSDRFSAERTGGSVSTLTIQRTQQEDSAVYLCASSLARVEYNEQFFGPGTRLTVL.

The chain carries TRBV5-1 and TRBJ1-1; tentative D call: TRBD1 (5 bases). The CDR3 has 17 residues. V lost 0 bases, J lost 5 bases, and 20 bases lay in between. CDR1 is SGHRS, CDR2 YFSETQ, per germline. As DNA, the CDR3 is TGCGCCAGCAGCTTGGCCGGTGGGGCCCTAATGGGTACTGAAGCTTTCTTT. Amino acids: CASSLAGGALMGTEAFF.

The V call is TRBV4-1, the J call TRBJ1-1, with D perhaps matching TRBD1 (6 bases). The CDR3 sequence is 14 residues long. V lost 5 bases and J lost 1, with 11 bases in between. Germline V gives CDR1 MGHRA, CDR2 YSYEKL. The CDR3 reads CASSSGQWNTEAFF. Here the CDR3 DNA reads TGCGCCAGCAGCTCCGGACAGTGGAACACTGAAGCTTTCTTT.

V usage is TRBV7-9 and J usage is TRBJ1-2; 7 bases map to TRBD1. This CDR3 has 14 residues. J was trimmed by 1 base and V by 5 bases; bases with no gene match: 4. CDR1 SEHNR and CDR2 FQNEAQ come from the germline V gene (reference sequence). The DNA for the CDR3 is TGTGCCAGCAGCCCCGGGACAGTTAACTATGGCTACACCTTC. Amino acids: CASSPGTVNYGYTF.

The V call is TRBV10-3, the J call TRBJ2-3; 10 bases fit TRBD1. Trimming cost V 6 bases and J 3 bases; bases outside gene matches: 6. Germline CDR1 is ENHRY and CDR2 is SYGVKD. The CDR3 is 15 residues long. CDR3 in DNA: TGTGCCATCAGGCAGACAGGGGGCAAAACAGATACGCAGTATTTT. This encodes CAIRQTGGKTDTQYF.

The V and J genes are TRBV6-5 and TRBJ1-2, with TRBD1 identical over 9 bases. CDR1 is MNHEY, CDR2 SVGAGI, per germline. Germline trimming cut 3 bases from V and 7 bases from J; bases unmatched to any gene: 6. The CDR3 has 14 amino acids. CDR3 region: CASSYRDRDSGYTF. CDR3 coding DNA: TGTGCCAGCAGTTATAGGGACAGGGATTCTGGCTACACCTTC.

This clone has a single count. The rearrangement links TRBV20-1 to TRBJ1-6; 9 nucleotides align to TRBD1. Germline V lookup: CDR1 DFQATT, CDR2 SNEGSKA (reference sequence). V shed 3 bases, J shed 10 bases, and the junction held 10 bases outside the gene matches. The CDR3 has 15 amino acids. CDR3 DNA sequence: TGCAGTGCTAGTCCGGCACAGGGGGCGTACTCACCCCTCCACTTT. It specifies CSASPAQGAYSPLHF.

This clone was recorded once. The rearrangement links TRBV19 to TRBJ1-2; maybe TRBD1 (5 bases). CDR1 and CDR2 (germline): LNHDA, SQIVND (reference sequence). The CDR3 is 11 amino acids. V lost 10 bases and J lost 8, with 14 bases in between. The CDR3 DNA reads as TGTGCCACTCGGGAGGGGTCGGGCTACACCTTC. Translation gives CATREGSGYTF.

The chain has TRBV6-5 and TRBJ2-7; D is undetermined. Germline V gene lookup returns CDR1 MNHEY and CDR2 SVGAGI. This CDR3 spans 15 amino acids. V dropped 6 bases and J dropped 2 bases, with 17 bases sitting between them. CDR3 DNA: TGTGCCAGCAGCCGCATCGCCTCGAGCACCTACGAGCAGTACGTC. This sequence encodes CASSRIASSTYEQYV.

The gene calls are TRBV7-9 and TRBJ1-1; D remains unclear. The CDR3 contains 14 residues. Trimming took 1 base from V and 1 from J, leaving 7 bases between them. Per germline, CDR1 SEHNR and CDR2 FQNEAQ (reference sequence). CDR3 protein: CASSLDPGNTEAFF. The CDR3 DNA reads as TGTGCCAGCAGCTTAGATCCGGGGAACACTGAAGCTTTCTTT. The full variable domain, rest sourced from reference TRBV7-9 and TRBJ1-1, is DTGVSQNPRHKITKRGQNVTFRCDPISEHNRLYWYRQTLGQGPEFLTYFQNEAQLEKSRLLSDRFSAERPKGSFSTLEIQRTEQGDSAMYLCASSLDPGNTEAFFGQGTRLTVV.

This rearrangement joins TRBV3-1 (or the pseudogene TRBV3-2) to TRBJ1-4, with D perhaps matching TRBD1 (5 bases). CDR3 length: 15 residues. The V end lost 4 bases, the J end lost 0 bases, and 9 bases lay between the germline ends. Germline V gene lookup returns CDR1 LGHDT and CDR2 YNNKEL (reference sequence). This chain's CDR3 is CASSPPRATNEKLFF. DNA for the CDR3: TGTGCCAGCAGCCCTCCCAGGGCAACTAATGAAAAACTGTTTTTT.

This chain joins TRBV3-1 (or the pseudogene TRBV3-2) and TRBJ1-6; TRBD1 aligns across 8 bases. V gave up 4 bases and J gave up 9 bases; unmatched junction bases: 14. CDR1 is LGHDT and CDR2 is YNNKEL in the germline V gene (reference sequence). The length of the CDR3 is 17 residues. The CDR3 loop is CASSPALKSTGVSPLHF. The CDR3 DNA reads TGTGCCAGCAGCCCCGCACTTAAGTCGACAGGGGTTTCACCCCTCCACTTT.